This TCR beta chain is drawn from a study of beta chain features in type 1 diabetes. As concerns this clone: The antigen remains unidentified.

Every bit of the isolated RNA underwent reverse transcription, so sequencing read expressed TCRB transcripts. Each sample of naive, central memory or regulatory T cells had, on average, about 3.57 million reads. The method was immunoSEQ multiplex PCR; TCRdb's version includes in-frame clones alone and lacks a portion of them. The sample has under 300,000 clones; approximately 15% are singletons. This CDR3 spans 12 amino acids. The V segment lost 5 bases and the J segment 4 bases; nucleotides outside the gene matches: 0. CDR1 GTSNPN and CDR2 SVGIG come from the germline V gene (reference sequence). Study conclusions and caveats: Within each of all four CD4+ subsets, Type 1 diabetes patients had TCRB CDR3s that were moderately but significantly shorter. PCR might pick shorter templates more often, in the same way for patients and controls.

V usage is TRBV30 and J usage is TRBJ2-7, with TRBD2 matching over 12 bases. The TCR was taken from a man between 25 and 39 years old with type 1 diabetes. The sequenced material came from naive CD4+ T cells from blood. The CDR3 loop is CAWGTSGYEQYF. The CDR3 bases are TGTGCCTGGGGGACTAGCGGGTACGAGCAGTACTTC.